A single T cell receptor beta chain is shown here with its context. Its specificity is unknown. These donors counted as nominally healthy when sampled, but unrecorded immune exposures were likely. This CDR3 has 12 residues. Trimming cost V 3 bases and J 10 bases, with 12 bases left between them. The germline gives CDR1 MDHEN, CDR2 SYDVKM. The sample originates from a study of cytomegalovirus exposure and HLA in healthy donors. Overall study findings and caveats: A missense variant in DCLRE1C was later tied to TCR beta V- and J-gene trimming. Sequence variants that were highly shared formed a cluster that was likely a sequencing artifact. According to a later analysis, donors in an Asian-associated ancestry cluster reportedly had fewer N-insertions than the roughly 660-donor mean.

Researchers ran the PCR with 60 Vbeta and 13 Jbeta primers. Profiling relied on immunoSEQ multiplex PCR, and the TCRdb table lists in-frame clones only, not all of them. The sample holds tens of thousands of clones, 74% seen once. Sequencing was done on a sample of PBMCs. This receptor was taken from a woman between 50 and 59 years old in good health and CMV-seropositive. The chain recombines TRBV28 with TRBJ1-1, with a possible D match to TRBD1 (5 bases). For the CDR3, the DNA is TGTGCCAGCAGTTTCGTCGACAGCCCAGCTTTCTTT. This translates into CASSFVDSPAFF.